This record covers a single T cell receptor beta chain. This clonotype has a single count. Its binding antigen is unknown. No much larger clone exists at a distance of one base, and base qualities are not known. The library was obtained by 5' RACE. Sequenced on an Illumina HiSeq 2500. A second about 7 to 12 cycle PCR used a sample-barcoded 5' primer and a J-beta primer mix. A unique molecular identifier was introduced onto each TCR beta cDNA molecule by a template-switch 5' adaptor carrying 12 random nucleotides. Each sample yielded at least 2.5 million CDR3-containing paired-end reads. The Mint cDNA synthesis kit, primed by a TRBC-specific oligonucleotide, was used to synthesize first-strand cDNA from all RNA. Following uracil-DNA glycosylase treatment, a first 18-cycle PCR with universal primers M1SS and BC2_uni_R was performed on all cDNA. For the original study's pipeline: Normalization of each sample was performed by random selection of 1 million high-quality reads, each carrying a distinct molecular identifier. Reads sharing molecular identifiers were discarded rather than binned into consensus sequences. MiTCR, run with a Q25 quality threshold and the strictest error-elimination algorithm, handled CDR3 identification, clonotype clustering and error correction. A nonparametric unseen species model with Euler transformation was used to estimate a lower bound on total TCR beta diversity. TCRdb reanalyzed the raw reads on its own, using fastp at Q25 for trimming and MiXCR for clone calling, and kept in-frame beta chains. Each entry is one CDR3 protein sequence, shown with its most common DNA and genes. TCRdb, rather than the study authors, made the V and J calls. The sample table holds about 1,400,000 distinct CDR3 sequences, of which approximately 59% were seen once. The ten largest clones represent more than 6% of the sample.

These data originate in a study of blood T cells in healthy people across ages (dated by TCRdb to between 2015 and 2017). Notes on the research overall: In model experiments, template switching captured about one uniquely barcoded TCR beta cDNA molecule for every two T cells. The study measured age-related changes in TCR beta repertoire diversity using deep sequencing normalized with unique cDNA molecular identifiers. The donors were split into four age groups: young (average around 16 years), middle-aged (around 40), aged (more than 55) and long-lived (over 80). To avoid experimental bias, donors of different ages were spread randomly across the sequencing lanes. For two donors (one aged 18 to 30 and one aged 80 or older), the study analyzed two additional independent replicas of 1 million unique cDNA reads from the same blood draw. Broader findings and caveats from the paper: Estimates of total diversity based on one million sequenced T cells were regarded as lower bounds and as underestimates. Donor CMV infection status was unknown, potentially confounding age-related changes in expanded clonotypes. The percentage of naive T cells measured by flow cytometry correlated strongly with observed TCR beta diversity. Bulk unsorted PBMC profiling prevented conclusive comparison of naive and antigen-experienced compartments. Compared with the aged group, the long-lived group had more naive CD4+ T cells, fewer expanded clones and increased TCR diversity, a pattern suggesting age selection. As age increased, observed TCR beta diversity per million T cells dropped in a roughly linear way, and a significant reduction was already evident by age 40.

The germline V gene supplies CDR1 SGHRS and CDR2 YFSETQ. From V the trimming removes 0 bases and from J it removes 0 bases, while the gene matches leave 6 bases of the junction unaccounted for. From the cysteine through the phenylalanine, the CDR3 covers 17 amino acids. The only DNA kept is the CDR3, 51 bases in frame from the first base. Donors were 30 to 45 systemically healthy Caucasian individuals from Russia aged roughly 6 to 95 years. Each donor gave ten milliliters of peripheral blood, drawn into EDTA-treated Vacutainer tubes. PBMCs were isolated by Ficoll-Paque density-gradient centrifugation, with at least 6 million obtained per sample. Total RNA, at least 6 micrograms per sample, was extracted from PBMCs with Trizol reagent. For every donor, an aliquot of PBMCs went through flow cytometry to measure the percentages of naive CD45RAhigh/CD27high T cells.

The V gene is TRBV5-1 and the J gene is TRBJ2-3, and 8 junction bases match TRBD2. What was sequenced was blood. The sequence was collected from a young man in good health. CDR3 protein: CASSLDGGGTSTDTQYF. DNA sequence: TGCGCCAGCAGCTTGGATGGCGGGGGGACTAGCACAGATACGCAGTATTTT. Joined to the reference TRBV5-1 and TRBJ2-3 proteins, this CDR3 gives the full variable domain: KAGVTQTPRYLIKTRGQQVTLSCSPISGHRSVSWYQQTPGQGLQFLFEYFSETQRNKGNFPGRFSGRQFSNSRSEMNVSTLELGDSALYLCASSLDGGGTSTDTQYFGPGTRLTVL.